This T cell receptor beta chain was profiled in a study of blood T cell repertoires in COVID-19. Clones were read by immunoSEQ multiplex PCR, and TCRdb kept only the in-frame ones, dropping some. The sample consists of 45,000 to 65,000 clones, roughly 79% of them appearing once. The receptor was derived from a man in his sixties with acute or convalescent COVID-19. What was sequenced was peripheral blood.

CDR3 residues: CASSRTSGVNNEQFF. The CDR3 region has the DNA TGCGCCAGCAGTCGGACTAGCGGGGTTAACAATGAGCAGTTCTTC. V and J are TRBV5-1 and TRBJ2-1; 12 bases line up with TRBD2. V lost 5 bases, J lost 5 bases, and 5 bases stayed unmatched. The CDR3 sequence is 15 residues long. The germline CDR1 and CDR2 sequences are SGHRS and YFSETQ.